Below are 21 T cell receptor beta chains sequenced from a single sample in a study of shared clonotypes between healthy human individuals. Measured with immunoSEQ multiplex PCR; TCRdb has only the in-frame clones, and not every one. The table shows 2,500,000 or so clones, with 80% to 95% occurring only once. The sequenced sample was naive CD4+ T cells from PBMCs. Specified subset: CD45RA+ positively selected. These receptors all stem from a young man in good health. Some clones in this sample may be carry-over from other donors' samples.

The chain links TRBV15 to TRBJ2-5, with 9 bases aligning to TRBD1. Germline CDR1 reads LNHNV; CDR2 reads YYDKDF (reference sequence). CDR3 length: 17 residues. Trimming cost V 5 bases and J 4 bases; bases outside gene matches: 14. The CDR3 coding sequence is TGTGCCACCAGCTTACCTCCGGGACAGGGAGTCGGAGAGACCCAGTACTTC. This gives the protein CATSLPPGQGVGETQYF. Full variable domain (outside the CDR3, taken from reference TRBV15 and TRBJ2-5): DAMVIQNPRYQVTQFGKPVTLSCSQTLNHNVMYWYQQKSSQAPKLLFHYYDKDFNNEADTPDNFQSRRPNTSFCFLDIRSPGLGDTAMYLCATSLPPGQGVGETQYFGPGTRLLVL.

This chain joins TRBV6-5 and TRBJ2-3; 9 nucleotides match TRBD2. The CDR3 has 15 residues. Per germline, CDR1 MNHEY and CDR2 SVGAGI. Trimming at V came to 6 bases and at J to 2 bases, leaving 6 bases not matched to a gene. CDR3 coding DNA: TGTGCCAGCAGGAAGACTAGCGGTTACACAGATACGCAGTATTTT. This translates into CASRKTSGYTDTQYF.

The genes are TRBV6-1 and TRBJ2-5; 9 positions match TRBD1. This CDR3 has 13 amino acids. Trimming cost V 8 bases and J 5 bases; bases outside gene matches: 6. Germline V gives CDR1 MNHNS, CDR2 SASEGT. The CDR3 sequence is CASPRTGAETQYF. The CDR3 coding sequence is TGTGCCAGCCCTCGGACAGGGGCGGAGACCCAGTACTTC.

This clone appeared once. The chain carries TRBV6-5 and TRBJ2-5; TRBD2 might be the D (6 bases). The CDR3 has 16 residues. Germline CDR1 MNHEY, CDR2 SVGAGI. V was cut by 1 base and J by 3 bases, with 15 bases left in between. CDR3 protein: CASSYLNRGLKETQYF. The CDR3 bases are TGTGCCAGCAGTTACTTAAATCGAGGACTAAAAGAGACCCAGTACTTC.

CDR3 DNA: TGTGCCAGCAGTGGGGACGGAGTGGGTGTCTATGGCTACACCTTC. It yields the protein CASSGDGVGVYGYTF. This chain links TRBV6-6 with TRBJ1-2, with D possibly TRBD1 on 5 matching bases. V lost 5 bases and J lost 4, with 17 bases in between. This CDR3 spans 15 amino acids. Germline assignment: CDR1 MNHNY and CDR2 SVGAGI (reference sequence).

This clone has more than one count but fewer than ten. The chain employs TRBV29-1 and TRBJ2-2; D perhaps matches TRBD1 (6 bases). The CDR3 has 15 residues. Germline V lookup: CDR1 SQVTM, CDR2 ANQGSEA. Deletions cut 3 bases from V and 0 bases from J, with 11 bases between. The CDR3 sequence is CSVEARTANTGELFF. The CDR3 bases are TGCAGCGTTGAGGCGCGGACAGCGAACACCGGGGAGCTGTTTTTT.

The rearrangement joins TRBV27 to TRBJ1-2, with unresolved D. CDR3 length equals 13 residues. Deletions cut 10 bases from V and 4 bases from J, with 16 bases between. Germline V gene lookup returns CDR1 MNHEY and CDR2 SMNVEV (reference sequence). In DNA, the CDR3 is TGTGCCATCAAATCTCACTCAGGCTATGGCTACACCTTC. It is translated as CAIKSHSGYGYTF.

The chain joins TRBV5-1 to TRBJ2-7, with a possible D match to TRBD1 (5 bases). Germline V gene sequence: CDR1 SGHRS, CDR2 YFSETQ. CDR3 length equals 13 residues. V gave up 2 bases and J gave up 2 bases, with 8 bases separating them. This CDR3 reads CASSFGHTYEQYF. CDR3 nucleotides: TGCGCCAGCAGCTTCGGACACACCTACGAGCAGTACTTC.

For this clone: Other nucleotide sequences in the sample specify the same CDR3. The rearrangement uses TRBV5-1 and TRBJ2-7; D assignment may be TRBD1 or TRBD2 (7 bases each). The V end lost 2 bases, the J end lost 1 base, and 10 bases lay between the germline ends. The CDR3 spans 14 residues. CDR1 is SGHRS and CDR2 is YFSETQ in the germline V gene. In DNA, the CDR3 is TGCGCCAGCAGCTTTCAGGGGGGGTCCTACGAGCAGTACTTC. This translates into CASSFQGGSYEQYF.

The chain recombines TRBV19 with TRBJ2-7, with TRBD2 matching over 7 bases. V lost 6 bases, J lost 0 bases, and 5 bases stayed unmatched. This CDR3 comprises 14 residues. Per the germline V gene, CDR1 is LNHDA and CDR2 is SQIVND (reference sequence). The CDR3 protein is CASSRGLGSYEQYF. DNA of the CDR3: TGTGCCAGTAGCCGTGGACTAGGCTCCTACGAGCAGTACTTC.

The chain links TRBV10-3 to TRBJ2-5, with D perhaps TRBD2 (5 bases). CDR1 is ENHRY, CDR2 SYGVKD, per germline. Trimming took 7 bases from V and 11 from J, leaving 23 bases between them. This CDR3 region has 14 residues. CDR3 region: CAITKPQRGREQYF. The CDR3 nucleotides read TGTGCCATCACCAAGCCCCAAAGAGGGAGAGAGCAGTACTTC.

J is TRBJ2-2 and V is TRBV28, with D hard to call. This CDR3 has 13 residues. V was shortened by 6 bases and J by 4 bases, with 9 bases between the two germline ends. Germline CDR1 MDHEN, CDR2 SYDVKM. The CDR3 is CASSQASTGELFF. The CDR3 DNA reads TGTGCCAGCAGCCAGGCTAGCACCGGGGAGCTGTTTTTT.

Note on this clone: The sample has other DNA sequences that encode this CDR3 too. The chain has TRBV5-1 and TRBJ2-2; D might be TRBD2 (6 bases). The germline V and J ends were trimmed by 0 bases and 5 bases, with 8 bases remaining between them. Germline loops: CDR1 SGHRS, CDR2 YFSETQ. The CDR3 sequence is 14 residues long. DNA of the CDR3: TGCGCCAGCAGCTTGGGCGGAGGGACCGGGGAGCTGTTTTTT. Protein: CASSLGGGTGELFF. Combining the CDR3 with reference TRBV5-1 and TRBJ2-2 gives the whole variable domain KAGVTQTPRYLIKTRGQQVTLSCSPISGHRSVSWYQQTPGQGLQFLFEYFSETQRNKGNFPGRFSGRQFSNSRSEMNVSTLELGDSALYLCASSLGGGTGELFFGEGSRLTVL.

CDR3 protein: CASERPGRSGELFF. CDR3 nucleotides: TGTGCCAGCGAGAGGCCAGGGAGGAGCGGGGAGCTGTTTTTT. This rearrangement joins TRBV6-1 to TRBJ2-2; D might be TRBD2 (6 bases). V gave up 8 bases and J gave up 7 bases, with 17 bases separating them. In germline, CDR1 is MNHNS, CDR2 SASEGT. There are 14 residues in the CDR3.

This sequence joins TRBV9 and TRBJ1-3, with D possibly being TRBD1 (5 bases). Looked up from germline, CDR1 is SGDLS and CDR2 is YYNGEE. Trimming removed 4 bases at V and 2 bases at J, with 13 bases between. The CDR3 is 15 residues long. The CDR3: CASSLGGVTGNTIYF. DNA of the CDR3: TGTGCCAGCAGCCTCGGGGGGGTTACTGGAAACACCATATATTTT.

This chain connects TRBV6-1 to TRBJ1-3, with a weak D call TRBD1 (5 bases). Germline-derived CDR1 and CDR2 are MNHNS and SASEGT. The CDR3 totals 13 residues. V dropped 7 bases and J dropped 4 bases, with 11 bases sitting between them. This CDR3 is CASTAGQGNTIYF. In DNA form, the CDR3 reads TGTGCCAGCACGGCAGGGCAAGGAAACACCATATATTTT.

This clone was detected only once. This chain links TRBV7-8 with TRBJ1-2; D may be TRBD1 (5 bases). Trimming shortened V by 1 base and J by 4 bases, and 22 bases separated the two germline ends. The CDR3 is made up of 18 amino acids. Germline V lookup: CDR1 SGHVS, CDR2 FQNEAQ. The CDR3 loop reads CASSLGWGSTALSYGYTF. CDR3 nucleotide sequence: TGTGCCAGCAGCTTAGGTTGGGGGAGTACCGCCCTATCCTATGGCTACACCTTC. Complete variable domain (other parts from reference TRBV7-8 and TRBJ1-2): GAGVSQSPRYKVAKRGQDVALRCDPISGHVSLFWYQQALGQGPEFLTYFQNEAQLDKSGLPSDRFFAERPEGSVSTLKIQRTQQEDSAVYLCASSLGWGSTALSYGYTFGSGTRLTVV.

The chain combines TRBV11-3 with TRBJ2-5, with TRBD2 identical over 12 bases. Trimming took 5 bases from V and 7 from J; bases not matched to a gene: 8. This CDR3 is 15 amino acids long. Germline CDR1 is SGHNT and CDR2 is YENEEA. CDR3 sequence reads: CASSPSGRAPATQYF. The CDR3 DNA reads as TGTGCCAGCAGCCCTAGCGGGAGGGCCCCTGCGACCCAGTACTTC.

The chain is built from TRBV9 and TRBJ1-3; the match to TRBD1 covers 7 bases. The CDR3 consists of 16 residues. The ends lost 4 bases at V and 0 bases at J; junction bases unmatched: 7. Germline loops: CDR1 SGDLS, CDR2 YYNGEE. The CDR3 sequence: CASSLKTGPSGNTIYF. Here the CDR3 DNA reads TGTGCCAGCAGCCTCAAGACAGGGCCCTCTGGAAACACCATATATTTT.

This chain links TRBV7-7 with TRBJ2-7; D ambiguous. Germline CDR1 and CDR2: SSHAT and FNYEAQ (reference sequence). V shed 5 bases and J shed 6 bases, with 11 bases lying between them. CDR3 length equals 12 residues. The CDR3 is CASSRGGGEQYF. The CDR3 DNA is TGTGCCAGCAGCCGCGGCGGCGGCGAGCAGTACTTC.

The chain uses TRBV6-6 and TRBJ2-7; 10 bases are a match to TRBD2. Per the germline V gene, CDR1 is MNHNY and CDR2 is SVGAGI (reference sequence). The V segment lost 5 bases and the J segment 0 bases; nucleotides outside the gene matches: 4. The CDR3 covers 15 residues. The CDR3 loop reads CASSRTSGSSYEQYF. DNA of the CDR3: TGTGCCAGCAGTAGGACTAGCGGCAGCTCCTACGAGCAGTACTTC.